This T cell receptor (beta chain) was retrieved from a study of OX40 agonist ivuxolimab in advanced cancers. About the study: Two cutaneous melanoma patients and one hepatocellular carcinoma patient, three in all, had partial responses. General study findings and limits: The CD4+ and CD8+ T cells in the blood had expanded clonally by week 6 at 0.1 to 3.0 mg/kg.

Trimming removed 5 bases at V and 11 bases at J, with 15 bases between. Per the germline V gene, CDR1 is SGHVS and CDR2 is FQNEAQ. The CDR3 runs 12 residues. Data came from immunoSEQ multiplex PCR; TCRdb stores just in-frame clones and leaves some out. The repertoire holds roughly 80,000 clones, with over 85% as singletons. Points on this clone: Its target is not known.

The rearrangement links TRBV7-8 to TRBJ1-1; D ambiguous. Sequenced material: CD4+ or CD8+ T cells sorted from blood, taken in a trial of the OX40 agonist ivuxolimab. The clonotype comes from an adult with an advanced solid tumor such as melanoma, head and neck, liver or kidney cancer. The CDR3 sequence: CASSTRGLGAFF. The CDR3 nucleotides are TGTGCCAGCAGCACCCGCGGGTTAGGGGCTTTCTTT.